Listed here are 11 T cell receptor beta chains from one sample, sequenced in a study of blood T cells in healthy people across ages. For the second PCR, which ran for roughly 7 to 11 cycles, a sample-barcoded 5' primer and a J-beta primer mix were used. One entry per CDR3 protein results from TCRdb running MiXCR on the 5' RACE reads. The profile shows roughly 730,000 distinct CDR3 sequences, more than 50% of them singletons. The sample consisted of blood. These receptors were collected from a man aged 40-49 years in good health.

This sequence joins TRBV6-6 and TRBJ2-1, with 11 bases that match TRBD2. The CDR3 covers 16 residues. Germline values: CDR1 MNHNY, CDR2 SVGAGI (reference sequence). V trimming: 7 bases; J trimming: 2 bases; junction bases outside the gene matches: 7. CDR3 sequence (DNA): TGTGCCAGCACCGTAGCGGGGGGGATAACCTACAATGAGCAGTTCTTC. Amino acids: CASTVAGGITYNEQFF.

This clonotype was found a few times. This rearrangement joins TRBV2 to TRBJ2-6, with 10 positions matching TRBD1. The length of the CDR3 is 19 residues. Trimming cost V 4 bases and J 1 base; bases outside gene matches: 10. Per the germline V gene, CDR1 is SNHLY and CDR2 is FYNNEI. CDR3 in DNA: TGTGCCAGCAGTGGCCCCGGGACAGGGGCGTCTTCTGGGGCCAACGTCCTGACTTTC. It yields the protein CASSGPGTGASSGANVLTF.

The rearrangement links TRBV9 to TRBJ2-3; 11 bases agree with TRBD2. CDR1 is SGDLS, CDR2 YYNGEE, per germline. Germline trimming cut 3 bases from V and 7 bases from J; bases unmatched to any gene: 7. This CDR3 is 15 amino acids long. The CDR3 DNA sequence: TGTGCCAGCAGCGGGGCGACTAGCGGGGCTCATACGCAGTATTTT. Amino acids: CASSGATSGAHTQYF.

This sequence joins TRBV28 and TRBJ2-1; TRBD2 matches 13 bases. The germline V gene encodes CDR1 MDHEN and CDR2 SYDVKM. CDR3 size: 16 residues. V trimming: 7 bases; J trimming: 7 bases; junction bases outside the gene matches: 10. In DNA form, the CDR3 reads TGTGCCAGCACCGGGACTAGCGGGGCTTCCGAAAATGAGCAGTTCTTC. It translates to CASTGTSGASENEQFF.

V and J are TRBV20-1 and TRBJ2-7, with 13 nucleotides matching TRBD2. CDR1 is DFQATT and CDR2 is SNEGSKA in the germline V gene (reference sequence). This CDR3 is built from 15 residues. V trimming: 6 bases; J trimming: 2 bases; junction bases outside the gene matches: 7. CDR3 loop: CSAGQGTSGTYEQYF. CDR3 nucleotides: TGCAGTGCGGGCCAAGGGACTAGCGGGACCTACGAGCAGTACTTC.

This clonotype was seen only once. The junction and the germline gene differ at one end; a read error may be behind it. The V call is TRBV9, the J call TRBJ2-1; no definite D call. The CDR3 runs 14 residues. Germline CDR1 is SGDLS and CDR2 is YYNGEE. In nucleotides, the CDR3 is TGTGCCAGCAGCGTAGAGGTTAACTACAAGGAGCAGTTCTTC. Protein product: CASSVEVNYKEQFF. The complete variable domain, with remaining parts taken from reference TRBV9 and TRBJ2-1, reads DSGVTQTPKHLITATGQRVTLRCSPRSGDLSVYWYQQSLDQGLQFLIQYYNGEERAKGNILERFSAQQFPDLHSELNLSSLELGDSALYFCASSVEVNYKEQFFGPGTRLTVL.

The chain employs TRBV5-6 and TRBJ2-7, with D maybe TRBD2 (6 bases). The length of the CDR3 is 16 residues. The ends were cut back, 5 bases at V and 2 bases at J, with 20 bases in the middle. Germline V gives CDR1 SGHDT, CDR2 YYEEEE. CDR3 coding DNA: TGTGCCAGCAGTCGGGAGACCGGACCCTACCCCTACGAGCAGTACTTC. It yields the protein CASSRETGPYPYEQYF.

The sample holds a few counts of this clonotype. The chain is built from TRBV6-2 or TRBV6-3 and TRBJ2-4, with TRBD2 as a possible D gene (5 bases). The CDR3 length is 15 residues. In germline, CDR1 is MNHEY, CDR2 SVGEGT. Trimming stripped 7 bases from V and 3 bases from J, with 16 bases between. The CDR3 bases are TGTGCCAGCACCCCCGAGGGTCATGACAAAAACATTCAGTACTTC. This translates into CASTPEGHDKNIQYF.

This chain joins TRBV20-1 and TRBJ2-1; a possible D gene is TRBD1 (5 bases). From germline, CDR1 is DFQATT and CDR2 SNEGSKA (reference sequence). The CDR3 consists of 20 residues. Trimming left V 1 base short and J 7 bases short, with 32 bases between. The CDR3 spells CSARGALAGQFRDLTNEQFF. The CDR3 DNA reads as TGCAGTGCTAGAGGCGCATTGGCAGGGCAATTTAGGGATCTCACTAATGAGCAGTTCTTC.

The CDR3, as DNA: TGCGCCAGCAGCCACAGCGGTTTAGAGGCCTACGAGCAGTACTTC. Protein sequence: CASSHSGLEAYEQYF. This chain uses TRBV4-1 with TRBJ2-4; tentatively, D is TRBD2 (5 bases). The J call is in doubt because the DNA end fits TRBJ2-7 better. The germline V gene encodes CDR1 MGHRA and CDR2 YSYEKL. The CDR3 contains 15 residues.

In this sample, this clonotype turned up a few times. This sequence joins TRBV29-1 and TRBJ2-1; weak D call: TRBD2 (6 bases). This CDR3 has 14 amino acids. Looked up from germline, CDR1 is SQVTM and CDR2 is ANQGSEA. Between the trimmed V and J ends, which lost 3 bases and 10 bases, there was a span of 19 bases. The CDR3 DNA sequence: TGCAGCGTTGAGGGGGGTAGACGAGAAACCGAGCAGTTCTTC. This codes for CSVEGGRRETEQFF.